This TCR beta chain was retrieved from a study of OX40 agonist ivuxolimab in advanced cancers. Per germline, CDR1 SGHTA and CDR2 FQGNSA. V gave up 2 bases and J gave up 4 bases, with 5 bases separating them. The CDR3 sequence is 12 residues long. Sequencing was performed with immunoSEQ multiplex PCR; in TCRdb, only in-frame clones are kept and a portion is missing. The sample holds tens of thousands of clones, roughly 90% seen once. The origin of this receptor is an adult with an advanced solid tumor such as melanoma, head and neck, liver or kidney cancer. The input for sequencing was CD4+ or CD8+ T cells sorted from blood, taken in a trial of the OX40 agonist ivuxolimab. The chain recombines TRBV7-2 with TRBJ2-5; D remains unclear. This CDR3 reads CASSLYGETQYF. Here the CDR3 DNA reads TGTGCCAGCAGCTTATATGGAGAGACCCAGTACTTC.